This TCR beta chain derives from a study of T cell responses to AZD1222 COVID-19 vaccine. The CDR3 sequence is 15 residues long. Trimming took off 4 bases at V and 2 bases at J, with 13 bases between the two ends. Germline V gives CDR1 LGHDT, CDR2 YNNKEL (reference sequence). Produced via immunoSEQ multiplex PCR; TCRdb's table is partial and in-frame only. Of roughly 150,000 clones listed, more than 85% are singletons. The chain employs TRBV3-1 (or the pseudogene TRBV3-2) and TRBJ2-3; either TRBD1 or TRBD2 may fit D (6 bases each). The clonotype comes from an adult who received the AZD1222 COVID-19 vaccine. Sequencing used peripheral blood, obtained 28 days after the second AZD1222 dose. The CDR3 DNA sequence: TGTGCCAGCAGCCTGACTAGGGACATCACAGATACGCAGTATTTT. Protein: CASSLTRDITDTQYF.